This T cell receptor beta chain appears in the sequencing data of a study of beta chain features in type 1 diabetes. Study-level points and caveats: Shorter TCRB CDR3s, moderately but significantly so, marked every one of the four CD4+ subsets in Type 1 diabetes patients. Compared to healthy donors, patients appeared to have naive, central memory and Treg TCRB repertoires that were more alike. There was a possibility that cDNA sequencing over-represented cells with high TCR expression.

All sorted populations exceeded 95% purity. Trimming pared 4 bases from V and 6 bases from J, leaving 16 bases between. CDR3 length: 14 residues. Germline V lookup: CDR1 MDHEN, CDR2 SYDVKM. This clone was detected many times. Antigen unknown. cDNA synthesis used the whole RNA isolate, giving expressed TCRB sequences. Measured with immunoSEQ multiplex PCR; TCRdb has only the in-frame clones, and not every one. The table includes some 250,000 clones, 27% detected once. Input material: central memory CD4+ T cells from blood. This TCR came from a man aged 30 to 45 in good health. This chain connects TRBV28 to TRBJ2-7; TRBD1 might be the D (6 bases). In nucleotides, the CDR3 is TGTGCCAGCAGTTACAGGGCCCGCCTTCGCGAGCAGTACTTC. Translation: CASSYRARLREQYF.